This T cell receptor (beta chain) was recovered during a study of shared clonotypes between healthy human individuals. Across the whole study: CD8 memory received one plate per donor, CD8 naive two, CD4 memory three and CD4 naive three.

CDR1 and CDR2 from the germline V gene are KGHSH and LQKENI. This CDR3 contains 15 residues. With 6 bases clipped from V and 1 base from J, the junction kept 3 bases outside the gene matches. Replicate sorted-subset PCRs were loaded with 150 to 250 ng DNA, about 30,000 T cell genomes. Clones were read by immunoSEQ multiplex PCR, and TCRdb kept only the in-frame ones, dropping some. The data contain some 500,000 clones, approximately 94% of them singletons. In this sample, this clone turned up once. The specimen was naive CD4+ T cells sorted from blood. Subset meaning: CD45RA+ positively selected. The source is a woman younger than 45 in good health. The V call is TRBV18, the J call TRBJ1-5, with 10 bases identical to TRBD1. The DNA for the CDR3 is TGTGCCAGCTCTAGACAGGGGGCCAGCAATCAGCCCCAGCATTTT. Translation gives CASSRQGASNQPQHF. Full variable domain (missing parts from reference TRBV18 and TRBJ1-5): NAGVMQNPRHLVRRRGQEARLRCSPMKGHSHVYWYRQLPEEGLKFMVYLQKENIIDESGMPKERFSAEFPKEGPSILRIQQVVRGDSAAYFCASSRQGASNQPQHFGDGTRLSIL.